The 15 T cell receptor beta chains below were found in one sample sequenced in a study of CD8 T cells in Susac syndrome. RNA totalling roughly 0.45 to 1 ug underwent reverse transcription with random hexamers. TCRdb reanalysed the immunoSEQ multiplex PCR reads using MiXCR and keeps one entry per CDR3 protein. The sample has around 150,000 distinct CDR3 sequences; 85% to 95% are singletons. Source material: CD8+ T cells from PBMCs. These TCRs come from a human donor with Susac syndrome.

The chain couples TRBV27 to TRBJ2-2; D is unclear. The CDR3 length is 14 residues. The V gene's germline CDR1 is MNHEY and CDR2 SMNVEV (reference sequence). V was shortened by 5 bases and J by 4 bases, with 11 bases between the two germline ends. The CDR3: CASSPDVGTGELFF. CDR3 in DNA: TGTGCCAGCAGTCCCGACGTGGGCACCGGGGAGCTGTTTTTT.

This CDR3 reads CASRKPGGEQFF. The CDR3 DNA reads TGTGCCAGCCGCAAACCGGGAGGAGAGCAGTTCTTC. The chain employs TRBV11-2 and TRBJ2-1; 7 bases are shared with TRBD2. In germline, CDR1 is SGHAT, CDR2 FQNNGV. This CDR3 spans 12 amino acids. V shed 8 bases, J shed 10 bases, and the junction held 8 bases outside the gene matches.

The V gene is TRBV6-1, the J gene TRBJ2-1; D call uncertain. This CDR3 region has 14 residues. The V gene lost 2 bases and the J gene lost 8 bases, with 13 bases spanning the gap. Germline-derived CDR1 and CDR2 are MNHNS and SASEGT. The CDR3 loop is CASSEFSPVDEQFF. As DNA, the CDR3 is TGTGCCAGCAGTGAATTTTCCCCCGTAGATGAGCAGTTCTTC.

The CDR3 reads CASSQDSGRDNEQFF. The DNA for the CDR3 is TGTGCCAGCAGCCAAGACAGCGGGAGGGATAATGAGCAGTTCTTC. The rearrangement uses TRBV3-1 and TRBJ2-1, with 10 bases fitting TRBD2. This CDR3 comprises 15 residues. CDR1 is LGHDT and CDR2 is YNNKEL in the germline V gene (reference sequence). The V gene end was trimmed by 0 bases and the J gene end by 7 bases; junction bases not matched to a gene: 3.

The J gene is TRBJ2-3, the V gene TRBV20-1; maybe TRBD1 (6 bases). This CDR3 has 14 amino acids. V gave up 0 bases and J gave up 3 bases, with 10 bases separating them. Germline assignment: CDR1 DFQATT and CDR2 SNEGSKA (reference sequence). CDR3 DNA: TGCAGTGCTAGAGATCGAACAGGGACAGATACGCAGTATTTT. This encodes CSARDRTGTDTQYF.

V and J are TRBV20-1 and TRBJ2-1, with 10 positions matching TRBD2. Looked up from germline, CDR1 is DFQATT and CDR2 is SNEGSKA (reference sequence). The CDR3 extends over 14 amino acids. The junction had 2 bases not matched to a gene; V was cut back by 1 base and J by 5 bases. As DNA, the CDR3 is TGCAGTGCTAGAGTACTAGCGGGAAACAATGAGCAGTTCTTC. This encodes CSARVLAGNNEQFF.

The chain employs TRBV4-1 and TRBJ1-5, with D uncertain. The V gene's germline CDR1 is MGHRA and CDR2 YSYEKL. This CDR3 region has 19 residues. V was cut by 0 bases and J by 1 base, with 19 bases left in between. In DNA form, the CDR3 reads TGCGCCAGCAGCCAAGATCTGTTGGCAGGTACGGTCAGCAATCAGCCCCAGCATTTT. This codes for CASSQDLLAGTVSNQPQHF.

This clonotype has a single count. The V gene is TRBV29-1, the J gene TRBJ2-2; the match to TRBD2 covers 14 bases. CDR1 SQVTM and CDR2 ANQGSEA come from the germline V gene. CDR3 length: 19 residues. With V trimmed by 3 bases and J by 1 base, 10 bases remained unmatched. CDR3 sequence (DNA): TGCAGCGTTGAGGGCGGACTAGCGGGAGGCCAATGGAACACCGGGGAGCTGTTTTTT. The encoded protein is CSVEGGLAGGQWNTGELFF.

V usage is TRBV7-9 and J usage is TRBJ2-1; the D is unclear. CDR1 and CDR2 (germline): SEHNR, FQNEAQ (reference sequence). CDR3 length: 16 residues. Trimming shortened V by 4 bases and J by 7 bases, and 20 bases separated the two germline ends. This CDR3 is CASSSTSRYPVNEQFF. The CDR3 DNA follows: TGTGCCAGCAGCTCTACCTCCCGTTATCCGGTGAATGAGCAGTTCTTC.

Only one count was recorded for this clonotype. The chain recombines TRBV10-2 with TRBJ1-5; D possibly corresponds to TRBD1 (5 bases). V was trimmed by 6 bases and J by 0 bases, leaving 12 bases between them. Looked up from germline, CDR1 is WSHSY and CDR2 is SAAADI. This CDR3 is built from 15 residues. The CDR3 DNA follows: TGCGCCAGCAGGCTGGGGGGTCTTAGCAATCAGCCCCAGCATTTT. As protein: CASRLGGLSNQPQHF.

CDR3 sequence (DNA): TGTGCCAGCAGCCTAATTCCGGGACCCCCTGGACGCGGCTACACCTTC. Translated: CASSLIPGPPGRGYTF. V and J are TRBV21-1 and TRBJ1-2. TRBV21-1 is given as a pseudogene. This CDR3 is 16 amino acids long.

The V call is TRBV4-1, the J call TRBJ2-1, with 12 bases aligning to TRBD2. V shed 2 bases, J shed 7 bases, and the junction held 6 bases outside the gene matches. Germline V CDR1 and CDR2: MGHRA, YSYEKL. This CDR3 comprises 16 residues. This CDR3 reads CASSQWTSGTFNEQFF. The DNA for the CDR3 is TGCGCCAGCAGCCAATGGACTAGCGGGACTTTTAATGAGCAGTTCTTC.

The chain joins TRBV29-1 to TRBJ1-1; TRBD1 agrees at 7 bases. V shed 7 bases, J shed 4 bases, and the junction held 6 bases outside the gene matches. The CDR3 sequence is 12 residues long. From germline, CDR1 is SQVTM and CDR2 ANQGSEA. CDR3 DNA: TGCAGCGGTAAAACAGGGGCCACTGAAGCTTTCTTT. Encoded protein: CSGKTGATEAFF.

The V gene is TRBV9, the J gene TRBJ1-5; D might be TRBD1 (5 bases). The germline V and J ends were trimmed by 0 bases and 0 bases, with 13 bases remaining between them. This CDR3 contains 17 residues. CDR1 and CDR2 from the germline V gene are SGDLS and YYNGEE. The CDR3 region has the DNA TGTGCCAGCAGCGTAGGTAACGGGAGGGGTAGCAATCAGCCCCAGCATTTT. Amino acid sequence: CASSVGNGRGSNQPQHF. The entire variable domain, with the rest obtained from reference TRBV9 and TRBJ1-5, is as follows: DSGVTQTPKHLITATGQRVTLRCSPRSGDLSVYWYQQSLDQGLQFLIQYYNGEERAKGNILERFSAQQFPDLHSELNLSSLELGDSALYFCASSVGNGRGSNQPQHFGDGTRLSIL.

This chain connects TRBV7-2 to TRBJ1-5, with D possibly TRBD1 on 5 matching bases. The CDR3 runs 14 residues. Germline V lookup: CDR1 SGHTA, CDR2 FQGNSA. V was shortened by 4 bases and J by 7 bases, with 14 bases between the two germline ends. The CDR3 protein is CASSSTGGDQPQHF. The CDR3 DNA reads as TGTGCCAGCAGCTCAACCGGAGGGGACCAGCCCCAGCATTTT. Using reference TRBV7-2 and TRBJ1-5 for the parts outside the CDR3, the full variable domain is GAGVSQSPSNKVTEKGKDVELRCDPISGHTALYWYRQSLGQGLEFLIYFQGNSAPDKSGLPSDRFSAERTGGSVSTLTIQRTQQEDSAVYLCASSSTGGDQPQHFGDGTRLSIL.